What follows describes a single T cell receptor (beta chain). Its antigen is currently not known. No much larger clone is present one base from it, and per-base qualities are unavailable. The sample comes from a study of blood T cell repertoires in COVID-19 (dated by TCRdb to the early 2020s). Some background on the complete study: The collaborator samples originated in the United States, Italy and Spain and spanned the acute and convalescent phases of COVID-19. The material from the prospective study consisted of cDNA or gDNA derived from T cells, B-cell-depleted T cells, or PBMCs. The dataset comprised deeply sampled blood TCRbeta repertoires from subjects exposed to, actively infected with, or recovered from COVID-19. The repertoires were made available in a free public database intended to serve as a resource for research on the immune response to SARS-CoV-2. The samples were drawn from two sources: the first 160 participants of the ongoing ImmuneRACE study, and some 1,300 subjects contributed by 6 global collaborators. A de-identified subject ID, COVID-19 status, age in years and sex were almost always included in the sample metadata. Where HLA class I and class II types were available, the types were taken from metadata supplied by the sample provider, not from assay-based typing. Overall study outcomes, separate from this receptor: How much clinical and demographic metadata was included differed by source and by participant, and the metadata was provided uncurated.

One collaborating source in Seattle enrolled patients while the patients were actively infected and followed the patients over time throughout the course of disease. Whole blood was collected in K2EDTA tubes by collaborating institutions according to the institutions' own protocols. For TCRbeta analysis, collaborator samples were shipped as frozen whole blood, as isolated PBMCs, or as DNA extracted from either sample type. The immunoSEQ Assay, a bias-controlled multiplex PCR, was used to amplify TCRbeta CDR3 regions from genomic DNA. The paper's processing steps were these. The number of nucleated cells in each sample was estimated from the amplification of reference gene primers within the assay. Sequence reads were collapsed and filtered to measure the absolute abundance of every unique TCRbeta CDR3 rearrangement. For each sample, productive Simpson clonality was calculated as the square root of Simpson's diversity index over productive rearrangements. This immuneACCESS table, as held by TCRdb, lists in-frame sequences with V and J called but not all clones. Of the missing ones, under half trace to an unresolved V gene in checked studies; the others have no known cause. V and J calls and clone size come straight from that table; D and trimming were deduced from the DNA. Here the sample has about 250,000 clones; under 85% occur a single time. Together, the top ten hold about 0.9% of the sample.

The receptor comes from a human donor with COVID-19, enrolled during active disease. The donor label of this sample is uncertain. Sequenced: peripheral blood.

The DNA sequence is as follows: TGTGCCAGCAGCGGAGAGGCGACAGGGGGCAACGAGCAGTACTTC. Its protein is CASSGEATGGNEQYF. The chain joins TRBV9 to TRBJ2-7, and 10 bases in between align with TRBD1. In the germline V gene, CDR1 corresponds to SGDLS and CDR2 to YYNGEE. Trimming accounts for 3 bases at V and 5 bases at J, while the number of junction bases matched to no gene is 8. Measured from the cysteine to the phenylalanine, the CDR3 is 15 residues long. Only the CDR3 DNA stays, 45 bases, in frame from base 1.